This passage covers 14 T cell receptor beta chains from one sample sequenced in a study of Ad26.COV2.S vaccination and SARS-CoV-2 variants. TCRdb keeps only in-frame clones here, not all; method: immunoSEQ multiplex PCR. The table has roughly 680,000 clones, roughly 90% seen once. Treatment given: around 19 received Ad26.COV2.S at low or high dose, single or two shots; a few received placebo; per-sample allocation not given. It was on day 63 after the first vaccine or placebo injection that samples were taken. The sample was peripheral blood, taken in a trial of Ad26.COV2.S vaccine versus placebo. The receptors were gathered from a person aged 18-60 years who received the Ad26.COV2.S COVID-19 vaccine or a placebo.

CDR3 sequence: CATSRDKSNTGELFF. As DNA, the CDR3 is TGTGCCACCAGCAGGGACAAATCGAACACCGGGGAGCTGTTTTTT. The chain uses TRBV15 and TRBJ2-2; D possibly corresponds to TRBD1 (5 bases). Per germline, CDR1 LNHNV and CDR2 YYDKDF (reference sequence). CDR3 length: 15 amino acids. V lost 3 bases, J lost 0 bases, and 8 bases lay in between.

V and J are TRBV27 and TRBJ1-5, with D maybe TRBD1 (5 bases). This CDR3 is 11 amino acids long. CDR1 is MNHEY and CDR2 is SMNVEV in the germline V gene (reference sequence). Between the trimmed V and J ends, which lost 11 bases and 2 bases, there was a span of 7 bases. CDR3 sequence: CAVGGNQPQHF. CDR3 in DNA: TGTGCCGTAGGGGGCAATCAGCCCCAGCATTTT.

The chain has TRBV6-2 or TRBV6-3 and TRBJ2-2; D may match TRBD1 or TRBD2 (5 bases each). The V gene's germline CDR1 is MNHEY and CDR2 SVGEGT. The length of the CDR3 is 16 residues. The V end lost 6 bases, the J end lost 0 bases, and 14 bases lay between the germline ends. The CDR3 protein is CASSPPRGANTGELFF. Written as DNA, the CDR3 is TGTGCCAGCAGCCCTCCTCGGGGCGCGAACACCGGGGAGCTGTTTTTT.

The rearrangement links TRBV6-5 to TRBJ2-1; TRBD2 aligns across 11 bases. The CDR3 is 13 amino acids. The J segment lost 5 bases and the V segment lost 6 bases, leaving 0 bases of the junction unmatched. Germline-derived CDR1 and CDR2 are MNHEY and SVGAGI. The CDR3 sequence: CASRTSGNNEQFF. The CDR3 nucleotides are TGTGCCAGCAGGACTAGCGGGAACAATGAGCAGTTCTTC.

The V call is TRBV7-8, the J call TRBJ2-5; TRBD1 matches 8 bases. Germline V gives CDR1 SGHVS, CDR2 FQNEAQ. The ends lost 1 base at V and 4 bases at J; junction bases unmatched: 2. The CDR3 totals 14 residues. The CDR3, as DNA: TGTGCCAGCAGCTTAGGGACAGGGCGAGAGACCCAGTACTTC. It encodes CASSLGTGRETQYF.

The CDR3 nucleotides read TGTGCCAGCAGCCAGAGACAGGGGGGTCCCTACGAGCAGTACTTC. This sequence encodes CASSQRQGGPYEQYF. This rearrangement joins TRBV16 to TRBJ2-7, with 9 bases fitting TRBD1. Per germline, CDR1 KGHSY and CDR2 FQNENV. The CDR3 is 15 amino acids. The trim removed 3 bases at V and 2 bases at J, leaving 5 bases unmatched.

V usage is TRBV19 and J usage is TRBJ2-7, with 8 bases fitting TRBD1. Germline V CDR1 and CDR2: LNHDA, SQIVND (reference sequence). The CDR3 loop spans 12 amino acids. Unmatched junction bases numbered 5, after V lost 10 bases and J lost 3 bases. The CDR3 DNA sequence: TGTGCCACGCAGGGGGCTAACTACGAGCAGTACTTC. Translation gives CATQGANYEQYF.

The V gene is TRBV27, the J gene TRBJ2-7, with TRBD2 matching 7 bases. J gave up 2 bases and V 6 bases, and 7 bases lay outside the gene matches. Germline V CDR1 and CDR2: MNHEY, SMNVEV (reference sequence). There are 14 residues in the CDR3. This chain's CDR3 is CASSQAGTAYEQYF. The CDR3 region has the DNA TGTGCCAGCAGCCAAGCGGGGACCGCCTACGAGCAGTACTTC.

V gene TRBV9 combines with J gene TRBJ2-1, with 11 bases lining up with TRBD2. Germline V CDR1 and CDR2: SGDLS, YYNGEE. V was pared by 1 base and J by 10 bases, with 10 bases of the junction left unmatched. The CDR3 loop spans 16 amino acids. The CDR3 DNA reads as TGTGCCAGCAGCGTATCCCCTACCGGGACTAGCGGCGAGCAGTTCTTC. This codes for CASSVSPTGTSGEQFF.

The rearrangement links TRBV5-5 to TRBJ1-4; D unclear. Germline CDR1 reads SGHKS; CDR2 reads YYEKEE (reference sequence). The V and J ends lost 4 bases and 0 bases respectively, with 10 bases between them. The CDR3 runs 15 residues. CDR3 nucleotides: TGTGCCAGCAGCCCCTCCTCCACAACTAATGAAAAACTGTTTTTT. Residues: CASSPSSTTNEKLFF.

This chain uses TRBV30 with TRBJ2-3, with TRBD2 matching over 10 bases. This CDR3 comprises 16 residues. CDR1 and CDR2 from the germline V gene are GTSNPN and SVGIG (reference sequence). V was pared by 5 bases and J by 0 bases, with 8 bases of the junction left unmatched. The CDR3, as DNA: TGTGCCTGGGGACCGGGACTAGCGATCAGCACAGATACGCAGTATTTT. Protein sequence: CAWGPGLAISTDTQYF.

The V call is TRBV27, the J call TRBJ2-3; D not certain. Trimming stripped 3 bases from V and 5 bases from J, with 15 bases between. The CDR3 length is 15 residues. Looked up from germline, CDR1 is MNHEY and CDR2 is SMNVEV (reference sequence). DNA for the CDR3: TGTGCCAGCAGTTTGGTGGGGTCATACGGAGATACGCAGTATTTT. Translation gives CASSLVGSYGDTQYF.

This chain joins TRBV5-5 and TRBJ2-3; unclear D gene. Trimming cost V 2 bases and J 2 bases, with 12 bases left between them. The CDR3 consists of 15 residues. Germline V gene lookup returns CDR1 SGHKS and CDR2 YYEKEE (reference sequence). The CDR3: CASSFYDGSTDTQYF. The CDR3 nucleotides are TGTGCCAGCAGCTTTTACGACGGTTCCACAGATACGCAGTATTTT. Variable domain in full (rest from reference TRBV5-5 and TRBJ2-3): DAGVTQSPTHLIKTRGQQVTLRCSPISGHKSVSWYQQVLGQGPQFIFQYYEKEERGRGNFPDRFSARQFPNYSSELNVNALLLGDSALYLCASSFYDGSTDTQYFGPGTRLTVL.

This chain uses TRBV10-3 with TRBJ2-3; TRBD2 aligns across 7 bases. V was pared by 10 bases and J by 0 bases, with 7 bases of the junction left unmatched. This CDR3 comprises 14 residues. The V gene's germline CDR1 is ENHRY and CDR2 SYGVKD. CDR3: CATAQAGSTDTQYF. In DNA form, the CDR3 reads TGTGCCACGGCACAAGCGGGAAGCACAGATACGCAGTATTTT.